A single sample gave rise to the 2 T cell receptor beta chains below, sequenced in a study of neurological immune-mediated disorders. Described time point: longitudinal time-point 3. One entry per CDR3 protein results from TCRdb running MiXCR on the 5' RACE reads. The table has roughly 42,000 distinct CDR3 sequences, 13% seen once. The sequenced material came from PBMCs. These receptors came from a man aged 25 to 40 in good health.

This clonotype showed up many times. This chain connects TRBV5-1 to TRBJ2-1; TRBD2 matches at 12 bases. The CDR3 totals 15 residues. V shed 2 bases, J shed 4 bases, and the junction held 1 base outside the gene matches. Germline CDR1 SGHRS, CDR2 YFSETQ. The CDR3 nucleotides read TGCGCCAGCAGCTTCGGACTAGCGGGGTACAATGAGCAGTTCTTC. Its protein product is CASSFGLAGYNEQFF.

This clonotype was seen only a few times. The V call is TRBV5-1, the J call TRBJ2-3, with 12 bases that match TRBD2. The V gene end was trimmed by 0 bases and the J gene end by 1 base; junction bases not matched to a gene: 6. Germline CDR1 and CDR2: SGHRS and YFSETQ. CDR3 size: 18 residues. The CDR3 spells CASSLDTGLAGGTDTQYF. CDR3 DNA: TGCGCCAGCAGCTTGGATACGGGACTAGCGGGTGGCACAGATACGCAGTATTTT.